The rows below give T cell receptor beta chains drawn from one sample of a study of blood T cell repertoires in COVID-19. The repertoire was sequenced with immunoSEQ multiplex PCR; TCRdb's copy has only in-frame clones and lacks some. The repertoire has approximately 170,000 clones, just under 85% of them found once; the top ten carry roughly 7.1%. Sequences were obtained from peripheral blood. These TCRs come from a man aged 40-50 years who had recovered from COVID-19. Both conserved end residues are part of each CDR3. Fields, in order: V gene, CDR3 length, J gene, clone size, D gene, CDR3 protein, CDR3 DNA. D genes are given only for firm matches. For some rows the clone size is stated as once, few or many, or as a class when expanded; others skip it.

>TRBV2|12|TRBJ1-1|NA|NA
CASSRVDTEAFF
TGTGCCAGCAGCAGGGTTGACACTGAAGCTTTCTTT
>TRBV27|15|TRBJ1-1|NA|NA
CASKTGRNLYTEAFF
TGTGCCAGCAAAACAGGCAGGAATCTGTACACTGAAGCTTTCTTT
>TRBV21-1|16|TRBJ2-1|NA|NA
CASSVPGVGVGNEQFF
NA
>TRBV6-5|13|TRBJ1-2|NA|NA
CASDPILNYGYTF
TGTGCCAGCGATCCGATACTAAACTATGGCTACACCTTC
>TRBV3-1/TRBV3-2|19|TRBJ2-3|NA|TRBD2
CASSQVGLAGGQPPDTQYF
TGTGCCAGCAGCCAAGTGGGCCTAGCGGGAGGCCAGCCTCCCGATACGCAGTATTTT
>TRBV7-2|19|TRBJ2-1|NA|NA
CASSLAQGFRRPTYNEQFF
TGTGCCAGCAGCTTAGCGCAGGGGTTCCGGCGGCCCACCTACAATGAGCAGTTCTTC
>TRBV18|14|TRBJ2-7|NA|NA
CASSPPGTRYEQYF
TGTGCCAGCTCACCACCCGGGACAAGATACGAGCAGTACTTC
>TRBV6-4|14|TRBJ2-3|few|TRBD1
CASSEGQGEDTQYF
TGTGCCAGCAGTGAGGGACAGGGGGAAGATACGCAGTATTTT
>TRBV19|14|TRBJ2-3|NA|TRBD2
CASTKRGEGDTQYF
TGTGCCAGTACAAAGCGGGGCGAAGGGGATACGCAGTATTTT
>TRBV11-2|13|TRBJ2-5|few|TRBD2
CASSSGGRETQYF
TGTGCCAGCAGCTCGGGAGGTCGAGAGACCCAGTACTTC
>TRBV10-3|16|TRBJ1-1|once|TRBD1
CAISELTGGGNTEAFF
TGTGCCATCAGTGAACTTACAGGGGGCGGGAACACTGAAGCTTTCTTT
>TRBV7-9|15|TRBJ2-1|NA|TRBD1
CASSRDSLTYNEQFF
TGTGCCAGCAGTCGGGACAGTCTAACCTACAATGAGCAGTTCTTC
>TRBV19|16|TRBJ2-2|NA|TRBD1
CASSTWTGGHTGELFF
TGTGCCAGTAGTACCTGGACAGGGGGCCACACCGGGGAGCTGTTTTTT
>TRBV27|13|TRBJ1-4|NA|NA
CASSFYPIGELFF
TGTGCCAGCAGTTTTTATCCGATAGGGGAACTGTTTTTT
>TRBV6-2/TRBV6-3|14|TRBJ2-7|once|TRBD2
CASSYLAGVGEQYF
TGTGCCAGCAGTTACTTGGCGGGAGTAGGTGAGCAGTACTTC
>TRBV12-3/TRBV12-4|12|TRBJ2-1|NA|NA
CASSFPRQEQFF
TGTGCCAGCAGTTTCCCAAGACAGGAGCAGTTCTTC
>TRBV5-1|13|TRBJ1-1|NA|NA
CASKKAGGTEAFF
TGCGCCAGCAAAAAGGCGGGGGGCACTGAAGCTTTCTTT
>TRBV11-3|15|TRBJ1-4|NA|NA
CASSLTRATNEKLFF
TGTGCCAGCAGCTTAACTCGTGCAACTAATGAAAAACTGTTTTTT